This TCR beta chain emerged from a study of response to subunit inactivated influenza vaccine. Germline CDR1 reads MGHDK; CDR2 reads SYGVNS. The CDR3 runs to 14 residues. Trimming pared 2 bases from V and 8 bases from J, leaving 13 bases between. A single record per CDR3 protein comes from TCRdb applying MiXCR to the RT-PCR reads. The table lists 540,000 or so distinct CDR3 sequences, roughly 13% of them singletons. The sequence was collected from a man aged 50 to 59 who received an inactivated influenza vaccine. The chain carries TRBV25-1 and TRBJ2-1; D may correspond to TRBD1 or TRBD2 (5 bases each). The sequencing used PBMCs from blood, collected more than 35 days after vaccination. CDR3 sequence (DNA): TGTGCCAGCAGTGAACAGGGAGCAAAGGATGAGCAGTTCTTC. Residues: CASSEQGAKDEQFF.